This passage covers 2 T cell receptor beta chains from one sample sequenced in a study of control samples from healthy donors and cancer patients. TCRdb's copy holds only in-frame clones and misses some; the assay was immunoSEQ multiplex PCR. The data show around 94,000 clones, about 91% seen once. Source material: blood. The origin of the receptors is a woman between 18 and 29 years old in good health.

This chain joins TRBV10-1 and TRBJ2-1; possibly TRBD1 or TRBD2 for D (5 bases each). The CDR3 spans 15 residues. V was pared by 2 bases and J by 2 bases, with 10 bases between. Per germline, CDR1 WNHNN and CDR2 SYGVQD (reference sequence). This CDR3 is CASSEVGPPYNEQFF. DNA of the CDR3: TGCGCCAGCAGTGAGGTGGGACCGCCCTACAATGAGCAGTTCTTC.

The chain links TRBV9 to TRBJ2-1; D is ambiguous. Germline CDR1 is SGDLS and CDR2 is YYNGEE. The CDR3 loop spans 13 amino acids. The ends were cut back, 4 bases at V and 8 bases at J, with 13 bases in the middle. CDR3 DNA sequence: TGTGCCAGCAGCAAGAAGGAACGGGATGAGCAGTTCTTC. It codes for CASSKKERDEQFF.